The 15 T cell receptor beta chains below were found in one sample sequenced in a study of beta chain features in type 1 diabetes. Sequencing targeted expressed TCRB transcripts, as all isolated RNA had been reverse transcribed. Sequencing was performed with immunoSEQ multiplex PCR; in TCRdb, only in-frame clones are kept and a portion is missing. Of fewer than 200,000 clones listed, approximately 13% are singletons. The specimen was central memory CD4+ T cells from blood. The receptors shown here come from a woman under 30 in good health.

The sample holds a few counts of this clone. This chain links TRBV27 with TRBJ2-7; 10 bases align to TRBD1. The germline V gene encodes CDR1 MNHEY and CDR2 SMNVEV (reference sequence). Germline trimming cut 1 base from V and 7 bases from J; bases unmatched to any gene: 10. This CDR3 comprises 16 residues. The CDR3 DNA reads TGTGCCAGCAGTTTATGGACAGGGGGTAAAACCGCGGAGCAGTACTTC. Translation gives CASSLWTGGKTAEQYF.

This clone came up a few times. The chain links TRBV5-5 to TRBJ2-2, with TRBD1 matching over 8 bases. V lost 4 bases and J lost 5; bases outside the gene matches: 10. Germline assignment: CDR1 SGHKS and CDR2 YYEKEE (reference sequence). The CDR3 is 16 amino acids. The CDR3 nucleotides are TGTGCCAGCAGCCCCCCGGGACAGGCAACGACCGGGGAGCTGTTTTTT. Its translation: CASSPPGQATTGELFF. Drawing the rest from reference TRBV5-5 and TRBJ2-2, the complete variable domain is DAGVTQSPTHLIKTRGQQVTLRCSPISGHKSVSWYQQVLGQGPQFIFQYYEKEERGRGNFPDRFSARQFPNYSSELNVNALLLGDSALYLCASSPPGQATTGELFFGEGSRLTVL.

This clone was counted between two and nine times. One junction end disagrees with the germline gene, perhaps due to a read error. This chain connects TRBV6-5 to TRBJ1-2; TRBD1 aligns across 7 bases. Germline V gene lookup returns CDR1 MNHEY and CDR2 SVGAGI. The CDR3 is made up of 11 amino acids. The CDR3 DNA is TGTGCCAGCAGGGGGGACAGCGCTTACTCCTTC. Residues: CASRGDSAYSF.

The chain's CDR3 is CASRASAGGYEQYF. In nucleotides, the CDR3 is TGTGCCAGTAGAGCATCGGCGGGGGGCTACGAGCAGTACTTC. The chain has TRBV19 and TRBJ2-7; 8 nucleotides line up with TRBD2. V lost 6 bases to trimming and J lost 3 bases; unmatched junction nucleotides: 7. CDR1 is LNHDA, CDR2 SQIVND, per germline (reference sequence). CDR3 length: 14 amino acids.

CDR3 in amino acids: CASSSSLGGNEKLFF. In nucleotides, the CDR3 is TGTGCCAGCAGCTCATCATTAGGGGGCAATGAAAAACTGTTTTTT. The chain employs TRBV7-7 and TRBJ1-4, with 7 bases aligning to TRBD1. The germline gives CDR1 SSHAT, CDR2 FNYEAQ (reference sequence). The CDR3 has 15 residues. After removal of 4 bases from V and 5 bases from J, the junction contained 7 bases not matched to a gene.

This chain uses TRBV7-2 with TRBJ1-5, with 7 bases that match TRBD1. Trimming at V came to 4 bases and at J to 0 bases, leaving 6 bases not matched to a gene. Germline CDR1 and CDR2: SGHTA and FQGNSA. The CDR3 length is 16 residues. For the CDR3, the DNA is TGTGCCAGCAGCTCGTTACAGGGGAATAGCAATCAGCCCCAGCATTTT. It is translated as CASSSLQGNSNQPQHF.

This clone was seen more than once but under ten times. The chain recombines TRBV29-1 with TRBJ1-2; 10 nucleotides match TRBD1. The CDR3 spans 13 residues. With V trimmed by 6 bases and J by 5 bases, 6 bases remained unmatched. CDR1 and CDR2 from the germline V gene are SQVTM and ANQGSEA. The CDR3 loop is CSVSGTGVYGYTF. The CDR3 region has the DNA TGCAGCGTGTCCGGGACAGGGGTGTATGGCTACACCTTC.

This clone was seen a handful of times. J is TRBJ1-1 and V is TRBV29-1, with 10 bases aligning to TRBD1. CDR1 is SQVTM, CDR2 ANQGSEA, per germline. V was pared by 7 bases and J by 4 bases, with 6 bases of the junction left unmatched. The CDR3 has 13 amino acids. The CDR3 protein is CSAQRDRGTEAFF. CDR3 bases: TGCAGCGCCCAAAGGGACAGGGGCACTGAAGCTTTCTTT.

The rearrangement joins TRBV27 to TRBJ1-1; D is possibly TRBD1 (6 bases). The CDR3 runs to 14 residues. Germline V CDR1 and CDR2: MNHEY, SMNVEV (reference sequence). Trimming removed 3 bases from V and 3 bases from J, with 11 bases in between. This CDR3 reads CASSFQGRYTEAFF. CDR3 in DNA: TGTGCCAGCAGTTTTCAGGGGCGGTACACTGAAGCTTTCTTT.

This clone turned up a few times. The chain employs TRBV7-9 and TRBJ1-5, with a possible D match to TRBD1 (5 bases). The CDR3 consists of 13 residues. Germline lookup yields CDR1 SEHNR and CDR2 FQNEAQ (reference sequence). V lost 5 bases and J 4 bases, leaving 9 bases between the germline ends. The CDR3 sequence is CASSKDRNQPQHF. The CDR3 DNA reads TGTGCCAGCAGCAAAGACAGAAATCAGCCCCAGCATTTT.

V is TRBV29-1 and J is TRBJ1-1; D uncertain. V lost 4 bases and J 0 bases, leaving 9 bases between the germline ends. CDR1 is SQVTM, CDR2 ANQGSEA, per germline. This CDR3 contains 13 residues. The CDR3 nucleotides read TGCAGCGTTGGTTACAGCTTGAACACTGAAGCTTTCTTT. The encoded protein is CSVGYSLNTEAFF.

V is TRBV11-1 and J is TRBJ2-1, with 10 nucleotides matching TRBD2. This CDR3 is built from 15 residues. Germline V lookup: CDR1 SGHAT, CDR2 FQDESV (reference sequence). V lost 5 bases and J lost 6; bases outside the gene matches: 7. CDR3 amino acids: CASSLLAGVGNEQFF. As DNA, the CDR3 is TGTGCCAGCAGCCTCCTAGCGGGAGTAGGCAATGAGCAGTTCTTC.

The table lists this clone with many counts. The chain links TRBV2 to TRBJ2-5; D possibly corresponds to TRBD2 (6 bases). The CDR3 sequence is 13 residues long. V was pared by 5 bases and J by 5 bases, with 12 bases between. Germline values: CDR1 SNHLY, CDR2 FYNNEI. The CDR3 DNA sequence: TGTGCCAGCAGTTGGGGGGAGTATGAGACCCAGTACTTC. Translated: CASSWGEYETQYF.

The chain employs TRBV4-1 and TRBJ2-1; 13 bases are a match to TRBD2. Germline CDR1 is MGHRA and CDR2 is YSYEKL. V lost 9 bases to trimming and J lost 6 bases; unmatched junction nucleotides: 11. The CDR3 spans 16 residues. This CDR3 is CASRLAGGGQSNEQFF. CDR3 DNA: TGCGCCAGTCGACTAGCGGGAGGCGGCCAGAGCAATGAGCAGTTCTTC.

The genes are TRBV5-1 and TRBJ1-1; D unresolved. This CDR3 is 15 amino acids long. V gave up 1 base and J gave up 5 bases, with 15 bases separating them. Germline assignment: CDR1 SGHRS and CDR2 YFSETQ. The CDR3, as DNA: TGCGCCAGCAGCTTGATCGTCGACTTCGGGACTGAAGCTTTCTTT. Protein product: CASSLIVDFGTEAFF.